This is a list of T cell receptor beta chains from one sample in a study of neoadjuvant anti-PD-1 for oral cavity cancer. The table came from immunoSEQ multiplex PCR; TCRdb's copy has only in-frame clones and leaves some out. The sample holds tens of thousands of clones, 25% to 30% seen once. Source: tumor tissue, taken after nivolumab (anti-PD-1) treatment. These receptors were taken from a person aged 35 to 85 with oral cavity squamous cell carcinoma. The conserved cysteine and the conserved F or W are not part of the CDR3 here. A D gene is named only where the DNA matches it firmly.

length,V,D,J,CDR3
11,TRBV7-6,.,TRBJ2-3,ASSLRQEDTQY
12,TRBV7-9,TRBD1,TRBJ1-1,ASDVTGPPTEAF
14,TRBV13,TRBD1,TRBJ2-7,ASSPRLGQGPYEQY
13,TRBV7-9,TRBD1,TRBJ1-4,ASSLETGTNEKLF
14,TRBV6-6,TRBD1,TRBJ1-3,ASSLQGAKSGNTIY
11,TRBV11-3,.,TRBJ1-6,ASSLDGNSPLH
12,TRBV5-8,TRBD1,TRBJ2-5,ASSRGQARETQY
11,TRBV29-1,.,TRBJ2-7,SVLRGSEYEQY
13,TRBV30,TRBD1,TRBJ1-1,AWSLRGGMNTEAF
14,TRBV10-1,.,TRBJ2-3,ASSTSGRLGADTQY
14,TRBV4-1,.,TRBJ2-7,ASSQDTALGGREQY
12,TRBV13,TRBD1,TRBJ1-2,ASSLAGGNYGYT
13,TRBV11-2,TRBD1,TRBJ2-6,ASSITGAGANVLT
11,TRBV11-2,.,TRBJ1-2,ASSPQGDYGYT
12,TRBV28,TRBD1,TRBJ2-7,ASSAGQGGYEQY
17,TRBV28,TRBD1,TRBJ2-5,ASSPRSGRGQGSLETQY
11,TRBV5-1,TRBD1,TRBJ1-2,ASSQGEHYGYT
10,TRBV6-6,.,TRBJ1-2,ASQGTLGGYT
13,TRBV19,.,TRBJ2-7,ASSIGGLTRYEQY
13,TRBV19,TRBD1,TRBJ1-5,ASTTGQPGNQPQH
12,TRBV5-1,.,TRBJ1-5,ASSWGAVNQPQH
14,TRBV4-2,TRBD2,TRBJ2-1,ASSLSGTSGGNEQF
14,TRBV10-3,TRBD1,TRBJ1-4,AISESATGPNEKLF
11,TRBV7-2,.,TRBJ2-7,ASSQIQGYEQY
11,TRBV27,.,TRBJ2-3,ASSPAQGRTQY
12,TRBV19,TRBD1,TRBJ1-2,ASIPTGLNYGYT
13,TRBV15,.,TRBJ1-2,ATSRDRLSNYGYT
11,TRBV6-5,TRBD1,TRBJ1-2,ASSGQGVGGYT
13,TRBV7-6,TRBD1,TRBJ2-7,ASSLSAGGLQEQY
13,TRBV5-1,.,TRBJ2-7,ASSLDSYISYEQY
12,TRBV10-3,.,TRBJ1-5,AIAPGVESQPQH
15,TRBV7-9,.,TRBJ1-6,ASSLMGGGSYNSPLH
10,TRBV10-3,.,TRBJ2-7,AISGESYEQY
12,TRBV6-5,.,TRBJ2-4,ASSRGPDRYIQY
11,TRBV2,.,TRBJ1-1,ATPRGVGTEAF
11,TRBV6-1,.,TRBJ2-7,ASNIAINYEQY
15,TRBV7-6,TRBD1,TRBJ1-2,ASSLEGGTGGADGYT
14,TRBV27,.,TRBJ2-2,ASSSTRTANTGELF
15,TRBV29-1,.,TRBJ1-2,SVEGLRGGFVDYGYT
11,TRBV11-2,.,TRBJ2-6,ASRYMGANVLT
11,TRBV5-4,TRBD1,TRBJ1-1,ASSPTGVREAF
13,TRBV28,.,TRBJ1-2,ASSLTGGVNYGYT
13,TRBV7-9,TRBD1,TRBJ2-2,ASSFQQGSTGELF
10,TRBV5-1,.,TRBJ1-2,ASSYTDNGYT
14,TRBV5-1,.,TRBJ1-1,ASSPWGGESTTEAF
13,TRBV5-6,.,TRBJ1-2,ASSLGPGGDYGYT
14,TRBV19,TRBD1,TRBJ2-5,ASSPTPQGHQETQY
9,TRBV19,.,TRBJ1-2,ASRSGRGYT
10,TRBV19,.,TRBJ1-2,ASSTDPWGYT
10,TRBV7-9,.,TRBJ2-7,ASSSGSGEQY
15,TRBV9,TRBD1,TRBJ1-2,ASSVGDRGRLGYGYT
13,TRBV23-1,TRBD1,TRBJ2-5,ASSRDRGREETQY
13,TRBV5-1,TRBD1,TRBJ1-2,ASSLARQGADGYT
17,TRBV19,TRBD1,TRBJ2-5,ASSIGPVIWTGTQETQY
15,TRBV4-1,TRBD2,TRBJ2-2,ASSQRLAGVRTGELF